The source of this T cell receptor beta chain is a study of T cell responses to AZD1222 COVID-19 vaccine. Study in general: Some second doses came at about 4 weeks and others at about 12 weeks; these were pooled. Study results and caveats: The CD4 TCRs associated with vaccination extended across spike and predominated at 160-218 and 743-854. Only 5 to 7 AZD1222 recipients tested seropositive at baseline.

Turning to this clone: What it binds is unknown.

The V end lost 4 bases, the J end lost 9 bases, and 12 bases lay between the germline ends. CDR1 and CDR2 (germline): MNHEY, SVGAGI. This CDR3 comprises 12 residues. Sequencing was performed with immunoSEQ multiplex PCR; in TCRdb, only in-frame clones are kept and a portion is missing. Of about 63,000 clones listed, 85% were seen once; the top ten hold roughly 20%. The chain joins TRBV6-5 to TRBJ1-1; no firm D call. Material: peripheral blood, obtained on day 0 of AZD1222 vaccination. The clonotype originates from an adult in good health. The CDR3 protein is CASSSKRTQAFF. CDR3 DNA: TGTGCCAGCAGTTCTAAACGGACCCAAGCTTTCTTT.